Below are 30 T cell receptor beta chains sequenced from a single sample in a study of blood T cell repertoires in COVID-19. Clones were sequenced by immunoSEQ multiplex PCR, and TCRdb holds only the in-frame ones, with some missing. Of 300,000 or so clones listed, 85% were seen once; the top ten hold about 4%. The specimen was peripheral blood. The receptor set was obtained from a woman in her 50s with active or convalescent COVID-19.

This chain links TRBV3-1 (or the pseudogene TRBV3-2) with TRBJ2-7; maybe TRBD1 (5 bases). CDR1 is LGHDT and CDR2 is YNNKEL in the germline V gene (reference sequence). This CDR3 has 14 residues. V lost 4 bases, J lost 7 bases, and 17 bases lay in between. CDR3 nucleotides: TGTGCCAGCAGCCCCATGGGGCTAGTTGGAGAGCAGTACTTC. Protein sequence: CASSPMGLVGEQYF.

The chain employs TRBV7-9 and TRBJ1-1; maybe TRBD1 (5 bases). Trimming pared 3 bases from V and 4 bases from J, leaving 12 bases between. Germline V CDR1 and CDR2: SEHNR, FQNEAQ (reference sequence). The CDR3 contains 14 residues. CDR3 loop: CASSFSQGSTEAFF. CDR3 sequence (DNA): TGTGCCAGCAGCTTCTCCCAGGGAAGCACTGAAGCTTTCTTT.

This clone has a handful of counts. The rearrangement uses TRBV10-3 and TRBJ1-5, with 8 nucleotides matching TRBD1. V dropped 11 bases and J dropped 5; count of bases not matched to a gene: 8. The CDR3 totals 13 residues. Germline-derived CDR1 and CDR2 are ENHRY and SYGVKD. In DNA, the CDR3 is TGTGCCGCCCGGGACAGGTTGGATCAGCCCCAGCATTTT. Protein product: CAARDRLDQPQHF.

CDR3 sequence: CASSGRASGSHEQYF. In nucleotides, the CDR3 is TGTGCCAGCAGCGGGCGGGCTAGCGGGAGCCACGAGCAGTACTTC. This rearrangement joins TRBV5-4 to TRBJ2-7; 10 bases map to TRBD2. The germline V gene has CDR1 SGHNT and CDR2 YYREEE (reference sequence). The CDR3 covers 15 residues. V lost 4 bases, J lost 5 bases, and 9 bases stayed unmatched.

This clone has just a few counts. J is TRBJ2-3 and V is TRBV9, with TRBD2 matching over 7 bases. With 0 bases clipped from V and 6 bases from J, the junction kept 13 bases outside the gene matches. Germline CDR1 SGDLS, CDR2 YYNGEE. The CDR3 sequence is 17 residues long. The CDR3 bases are TGTGCCAGCAGCGTAGACGCCGGACTAGTTGCCCCGGATACGCAGTATTTT. Protein product: CASSVDAGLVAPDTQYF.

The chain uses TRBV30 and TRBJ2-3; TRBD2 aligns across 8 bases. Unmatched junction bases numbered 12, after V lost 2 bases and J lost 8 bases. The CDR3 extends over 15 amino acids. The germline V gene has CDR1 GTSNPN and CDR2 SVGIG (reference sequence). The CDR3 DNA follows: TGTGCCTGGAGTATGGTAGCGGGACGCCCAGGTACGCAGTATTTT. Its translation: CAWSMVAGRPGTQYF.

The chain has TRBV2 and TRBJ2-2; no clear D. The V and J ends lost 7 bases and 2 bases respectively, with 11 bases between them. CDR3 size: 14 residues. CDR1 and CDR2 from the germline V gene are SNHLY and FYNNEI. The CDR3 coding sequence is TGTGCCAGCACTATGACAACCAACACCGGGGAGCTGTTTTTT. Encoded protein: CASTMTTNTGELFF.

The chain has TRBV19 and TRBJ2-5, with 7 nucleotides matching TRBD2. Germline trimming cut 3 bases from V and 2 bases from J; bases unmatched to any gene: 6. The length of the CDR3 is 15 residues. Germline lookup yields CDR1 LNHDA and CDR2 SQIVND (reference sequence). The CDR3 DNA follows: TGTGCCAGTAGTATCATGGCGGGAGTACAAGAGACCCAGTACTTC. This translates into CASSIMAGVQETQYF.

V gene TRBV2 combines with J gene TRBJ1-4; tentatively, D is TRBD1 (5 bases). CDR1 and CDR2 from the germline V gene are SNHLY and FYNNEI. Trimming pared 3 bases from V and 8 bases from J, leaving 16 bases between. This CDR3 has 15 residues. The CDR3 DNA sequence: TGTGCCAGCAGTGAGCGGGACCGAGGGTACGAAAAACTGTTTTTT. Its protein product is CASSERDRGYEKLFF.

The J gene is TRBJ2-2, the V gene TRBV2, with TRBD2 matching 11 bases. Germline V gene sequence: CDR1 SNHLY, CDR2 FYNNEI. V gave up 8 bases and J gave up 5 bases; unmatched junction bases: 4. CDR3 length: 14 residues. CDR3 bases: TGTGCCAGCCTAGCGGGAGGTTGGACCGGGGAGCTGTTTTTT. Amino acids: CASLAGGWTGELFF.

The chain joins TRBV6-5 to TRBJ2-7; possible D gene TRBD2, 5 bases. Germline V gene sequence: CDR1 MNHEY, CDR2 SVGAGI. V shed 0 bases and J shed 1 base, with 7 bases lying between them. There are 14 residues in the CDR3. In DNA, the CDR3 is TGTGCCAGCAGTTACTCCCGGGGTTCCTACGAGCAGTACTTC. It translates to CASSYSRGSYEQYF.

The chain combines TRBV4-2 with TRBJ1-1; D not certain. This CDR3 has 15 amino acids. Trimming cost V 0 bases and J 1 base, with 9 bases left between them. CDR1 and CDR2 (germline): LGHNA, YNFKEQ. CDR3 region: CASSQDDFGNTEAFF. In DNA form, the CDR3 reads TGTGCCAGCAGCCAAGATGATTTCGGGAACACTGAAGCTTTCTTT.

This chain uses TRBV2 with TRBJ2-2; a possible D gene is TRBD2 (5 bases). This CDR3 region has 15 residues. V lost 4 bases and J lost 7, with 16 bases in between. Germline lookup yields CDR1 SNHLY and CDR2 FYNNEI. This CDR3 is CASSVKGVGVGELFF. The CDR3 DNA reads TGTGCCAGCAGTGTTAAGGGAGTCGGGGTCGGGGAGCTGTTTTTT.

This chain joins TRBV7-8 and TRBJ2-3, with TRBD1 identical over 11 bases. Germline assignment: CDR1 SGHVS and CDR2 FQNEAQ. The CDR3 runs 15 residues. The trim removed 5 bases at V and 2 bases at J, leaving 3 bases unmatched. DNA of the CDR3: TGTGCCAGCAGCCAGGACAGGGGGCCCACAGATACGCAGTATTTT. It translates to CASSQDRGPTDTQYF.

The chain is built from TRBV5-1 and TRBJ2-3; 15 bases map to TRBD2. Trimming took 1 base from V and 6 from J; bases not matched to a gene: 12. Germline loops: CDR1 SGHRS, CDR2 YFSETQ. CDR3 size: 19 residues. The CDR3 spells CASSLTISGLAGGGDTQYF. The CDR3 nucleotides read TGCGCCAGCAGCTTGACGATCTCGGGACTAGCGGGAGGAGGGGATACGCAGTATTTT.

The CDR3 sequence: CASSLESRGEKLFF. In nucleotides, the CDR3 is TGTGCCAGCAGCTTGGAGTCCCGGGGTGAAAAACTGTTTTTT. The J gene is TRBJ1-4, the V gene TRBV5-4, with unresolved D. Germline V gene data show CDR1 as SGHNT and CDR2 as YYREEE (reference sequence). The CDR3 totals 14 residues. V was shortened by 0 bases and J by 7 bases, with 10 bases between the two germline ends.

This clone occurred once. The chain links TRBV6-5 to TRBJ2-7, with a possible D match to TRBD2 (5 bases). V lost 0 bases and J 2 bases, leaving 11 bases between the germline ends. This CDR3 has 15 residues. CDR1 and CDR2 (germline): MNHEY, SVGAGI. CDR3 DNA: TGTGCCAGCAGTTACTCGGAGGCTGGAACCTACGAGCAGTACTTC. It is translated as CASSYSEAGTYEQYF.

The chain has TRBV30 and TRBJ1-2; 7 nucleotides agree with TRBD1. V dropped 4 bases and J dropped 8; count of bases not matched to a gene: 7. Germline CDR1 and CDR2: GTSNPN and SVGIG (reference sequence). This CDR3 is 12 amino acids long. CDR3 DNA: TGTGCCTGGACCCCGACAGGGATAGGCTACACCTTC. It translates to CAWTPTGIGYTF.

The table lists this clone with a few counts. V gene TRBV12-3 or TRBV12-4 combines with J gene TRBJ2-2; D is uncertain. V lost 3 bases, J lost 6 bases, and 5 bases lay in between. The CDR3 totals 12 residues. CDR3: CASSFPSGELFF. DNA of the CDR3: TGTGCCAGCAGTTTCCCATCCGGGGAGCTGTTTTTT.

The genes are TRBV15 and TRBJ2-1; 8 bases agree with TRBD2. Germline CDR1 reads LNHNV; CDR2 reads YYDKDF (reference sequence). Trimming took 2 bases from V and 5 from J; bases not matched to a gene: 5. The CDR3 spans 15 residues. DNA for the CDR3: TGTGCCACCAGCAGACCGGGGGGGCGGGACAATGAGCAGTTCTTC. It codes for CATSRPGGRDNEQFF.

The gene calls are TRBV29-1 and TRBJ2-2; D is perhaps TRBD2 (6 bases). In germline, CDR1 is SQVTM, CDR2 ANQGSEA. Trimming removed 3 bases at V and 0 bases at J, with 11 bases between. The CDR3 contains 15 residues. The CDR3 DNA reads as TGCAGCGTTGAGGGGGAGGCAGCGAACACCGGGGAGCTGTTTTTT. Protein: CSVEGEAANTGELFF.

This chain uses TRBV7-8 with TRBJ1-5; D uncertain. The CDR3 is 13 amino acids. The germline V and J ends were trimmed by 1 base and 4 bases, with 5 bases remaining between them. Germline CDR1 and CDR2: SGHVS and FQNEAQ. CDR3 amino acids: CASSLELNQPQHF. The CDR3, as DNA: TGTGCCAGCAGCTTAGAACTGAATCAGCCCCAGCATTTT.

The sample holds one count of this clone. This chain joins TRBV29-1 and TRBJ1-5; unclear D gene. This CDR3 spans 12 amino acids. Germline lookup yields CDR1 SQVTM and CDR2 ANQGSEA. The ends were cut back, 4 bases at V and 4 bases at J, with 8 bases in the middle. The CDR3 spells CSVGSDNQPQHF. In DNA form, the CDR3 reads TGCAGCGTTGGCAGTGATAATCAGCCCCAGCATTTT. Together with reference TRBV29-1 and TRBJ1-5, the CDR3 gives the full variable domain: SAVISQKPSRDICQRGTSLTIQCQVDSQVTMMFWYRQQPGQSLTLIATANQGSEATYESGFVIDKFPISRPNLTFSTLTVSNMSPEDSSIYLCSVGSDNQPQHFGDGTRLSIL.

The chain links TRBV27 to TRBJ2-6; tentatively, D is TRBD1 (6 bases). V was trimmed by 5 bases and J by 2 bases, leaving 19 bases between them. Germline V gene sequence: CDR1 MNHEY, CDR2 SMNVEV (reference sequence). The CDR3 runs 18 residues. In DNA form, the CDR3 reads TGTGCCAGCAGTGATCCCGGGACATTCAAGGCTGGGGCCAACGTCCTGACTTTC. Protein: CASSDPGTFKAGANVLTF.

The chain uses TRBV19 and TRBJ2-5, with 7 bases aligning to TRBD2. V was pared by 2 bases and J by 3 bases, with 12 bases of the junction left unmatched. This CDR3 contains 17 residues. Per the germline V gene, CDR1 is LNHDA and CDR2 is SQIVND (reference sequence). Here the CDR3 DNA reads TGTGCCAGTAGTATAAGGTTCGGGGCTAGCGGCAAAGAGACCCAGTACTTC. Amino acid sequence: CASSIRFGASGKETQYF.

This sequence joins TRBV24-1 and TRBJ2-1; 8 nucleotides line up with TRBD1. Germline CDR1 and CDR2: KGHDR and SFDVKD. The V and J ends lost 8 bases and 8 bases, in that order; junction bases with no gene match: 10. This CDR3 has 14 residues. The CDR3 region is CATKDTDREDEQFF. DNA of the CDR3: TGTGCCACCAAAGATACGGACAGGGAGGATGAGCAGTTCTTC.

The J gene is TRBJ2-7, the V gene TRBV6-5; tentatively, D is TRBD2 (6 bases). Germline V gene sequence: CDR1 MNHEY, CDR2 SVGAGI. V was clipped by 4 bases and J by 1 base, with 14 bases between them. The CDR3 loop spans 15 amino acids. The CDR3 here is CASSSSVGGSYEQYF. The CDR3, as DNA: TGTGCCAGCAGTTCGTCCGTCGGGGGATCCTACGAGCAGTACTTC.

This clone was recorded once. The gene calls are TRBV29-1 and TRBJ1-2, with TRBD1 matching over 7 bases. CDR1 and CDR2 (germline): SQVTM, ANQGSEA. Losses at the gene ends were 7 bases for V and 8 bases for J; bases not matched to a gene: 7. The CDR3 is 11 residues long. The DNA of the CDR3 is TGCAGCGGCTCCTTGACAGGGGGCTACACCTTC. Amino acid sequence: CSGSLTGGYTF.

The chain joins TRBV2 to TRBJ1-2, with no clear D. The CDR3 is 14 residues long. V was trimmed by 0 bases and J by 4 bases, leaving 9 bases between them. Germline CDR1 and CDR2: SNHLY and FYNNEI. The CDR3 DNA reads as TGTGCCAGCAGTGAAGCAGGAGACCTCTATGGCTACACCTTC. It codes for CASSEAGDLYGYTF.

The gene calls are TRBV4-2 and TRBJ2-7; 10 bases line up with TRBD2. The CDR3 sequence is 16 residues long. Per the germline V gene, CDR1 is LGHNA and CDR2 is YNFKEQ. The trim removed 1 base at V and 5 bases at J, leaving 8 bases unmatched. CDR3 sequence (DNA): TGTGCCAGCAGCCAAGTGGCTACTAGCGGGACCAACGAGCAGTACTTC. Its translation: CASSQVATSGTNEQYF.